The table lists the clone carrying this TCR beta chain with a count of one. The data belong to a study of blood T cell repertoires in COVID-19. Study summary: Sources were T cells, B-cell-depleted T cells, or PBMCs; the material itself was cDNA or gDNA.

Clinical history as reported by participants underpinned cohort assignment. Cohort 3 donors counted as recovered after two negative PCRs, clearance, or resolved symptoms. Here immunoSEQ multiplex PCR was the method, and the copy in TCRdb shows in-frame clones only, minus some. The data show roughly 270,000 clones, approximately 81% seen once. The CDR3 contains 13 residues. The ends were cut back, 5 bases at V and 3 bases at J, with 10 bases in the middle. Germline CDR1 reads LGHDT; CDR2 reads YNNKEL (reference sequence). This sequence joins TRBV3-1 (or the pseudogene TRBV3-2) and TRBJ1-2; D is uncertain. The TCR was taken from a woman aged 45-59 years who had recovered from COVID-19. Sequencing was carried out using PBMCs or T cells enriched from blood (not recorded which). CDR3 protein: CASSFGGDYGYTF. CDR3 bases: TGTGCCAGCAGCTTCGGCGGCGACTATGGCTACACCTTC.